Listed below are T cell receptor beta chains from one sample, sequenced in a study of tumor-infiltrating lymphocytes in primary liver carcinoma. Using its own MiXCR run on the multiplex PCR reads, TCRdb lists one record per CDR3 protein. The table records some 55,000 distinct CDR3 sequences, about 70% of them present only once. The sample consisted of liver tumor tissue from sampling region 2. These receptors came from a middle-aged man with primary liver carcinoma and hepatitis B virus infection. The CDR3 runs from the conserved cysteine through the conserved F or W. A D gene is named only where the DNA matches it firmly. Clone size is stated in some rows and not others, as once, few, many or a class when expanded.

d_call	clone_size	j_call	v_call	cdr3_aa	cdr3_nt
.	.	TRBJ2-7	TRBV11-2	CASNLSDLASQYF	TGTGCCAGTAACTTAAGTGATCTAGCGTCGCAGTACTTC
TRBD2	.	TRBJ2-7	TRBV12-3/TRBV12-4	CASSVLGRALEEHYF	TGTGCTAGCAGTGTCCTCGGGAGGGCCTTGGAGGAGCACTACTTC
TRBD2	.	TRBJ2-5	TRBV7-8	CARSLDPGLILETQYF	TGTGCCCGCAGCCTAGACCCGGGACTAATATTAGAGACCCAGTACTTC
.	.	TRBJ2-5	TRBV6-5	CASSYRRSDPEPETQYF	TGTGCCAGCAGCTACAGAAGGTCGGACCCGGAGCCAGAGACCCAGTACTTC
TRBD2	.	TRBJ2-1	TRBV11-2	CANSSDIGLAMGERFF	TGTGCCAACAGCTCGGATATCGGACTAGCCATGGGTGAGCGGTTCTTC
TRBD2	.	TRBJ2-3	TRBV29-1	CSSTGTSGTITDTQYF	TGCAGCTCCACCGGGACTAGCGGGACCATCACAGATACGCAGTATTTT
.	once	TRBJ1-2	TRBV6-2/TRBV6-3	CAISYDGNYGYTF	TGTGCCATCAGTTACGACGGTAACTATGGTTACACCTTC
.	.	TRBJ2-5	TRBV11-1	CAGSLEARPQETRCF	TGTGCCGGCAGCTTAGAGGCGAGGCCCCAAGAGACCCGGTGCTTC
.	few	TRBJ2-7	TRBV11-2	CTSSLTDTAYEQYF	TGTACTAGCAGCTTGACTGACACTGCCTACGAGCAGTACTTC
.	.	TRBJ2-2	TRBV5-4	CASSLAERGNTRELFF	TGTGCCAGCAGCTTGGCCGAACGGGGGAACACCAGGGAACTGTTTTTT
.	.	TRBJ2-3	TRBV7-9	CASSLDSADTQYF	TGTGCCAGCAGCTTAGATTCCGCAGATACGCAGTATTTT
TRBD2	few	TRBJ2-5	TRBV29-1	CSVVLFSGLARRETQYF	TGCAGCGTTGTACTTTTCAGCGGACTAGCGCGACGAGAGACCCAGTACTTC
.	.	TRBJ1-5	TRBV7-3	CASSENRVDQPQHF	TGTGCCAGCAGCGAGAATCGGGTAGATCAGCCCCAGCATTTT
TRBD2	many	TRBJ2-4	TRBV28	CASSSPGTSGKNIQYF	TGTGCCAGCAGTTCCCCCGGGACTAGCGGCAAAAACATTCAGTACTTC
.	.	TRBJ2-1	TRBV29-1	CSVEDHGCAQFF	TGCAGCGTTGAAGATCACGGCTGTGCTCAGTTCTTC
TRBD2	.	TRBJ2-1	TRBV6-5	CASSPGLVAYDEQFF	TGTGCCAGCAGTCCGGGACTAGTGGCATACGATGAGCAGTTCTTC
TRBD1	once	TRBJ1-5	TRBV6-5	CASGTGGFNRPQHF	TGTGCCAGCGGGACAGGGGGCTTTAATAGGCCCCAGCATTTT
.	.	TRBJ2-1	TRBV28	CASSVHYGVARVDEQFF	TGTGCCAGCAGTGTACATTATGGAGTAGCGAGGGTAGATGAGCAGTTCTTC
.	.	TRBJ1-2	TRBV6-5	CTSSYSGQLNYGYTF	TGTACCAGCAGCTACTCCGGACAGCTTAACTATGGCTACACCTTC
.	.	TRBJ2-7	TRBV11-2	CTSSLDFGTLSSYKQYF	TGTACCAGCAGCTTAGACTTCGGGACACTCAGCTCCTACAAGCAGTACTTC
.	.	TRBJ2-5	TRBV6-1	CASSHDLDQETQYF	TGTGCTAGCAGTCACGATCTCGACCAGGAGACCCAGTACTTC
.	.	TRBJ1-5	TRBV7-3	CATRGHNQPQHF	TGTGCCACCAGGGGTCATAATCAGCCCCAGCATTTT